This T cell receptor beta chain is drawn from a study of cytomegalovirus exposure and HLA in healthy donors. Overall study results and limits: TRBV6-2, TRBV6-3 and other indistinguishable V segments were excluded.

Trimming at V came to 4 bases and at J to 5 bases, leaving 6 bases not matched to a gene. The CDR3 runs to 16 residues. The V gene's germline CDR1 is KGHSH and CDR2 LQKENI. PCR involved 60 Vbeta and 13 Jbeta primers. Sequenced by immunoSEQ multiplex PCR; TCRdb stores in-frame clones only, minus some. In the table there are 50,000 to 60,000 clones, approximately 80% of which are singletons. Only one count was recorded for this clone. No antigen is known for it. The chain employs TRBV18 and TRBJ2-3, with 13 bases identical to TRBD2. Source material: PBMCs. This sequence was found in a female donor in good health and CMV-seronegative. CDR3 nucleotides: TGTGCCAGCTCACTTCCGGGACTAGCGGGGCGAGATACGCAGTATTTT. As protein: CASSLPGLAGRDTQYF. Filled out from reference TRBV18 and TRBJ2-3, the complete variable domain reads NAGVMQNPRHLVRRRGQEARLRCSPMKGHSHVYWYRQLPEEGLKFMVYLQKENIIDESGMPKERFSAEFPKEGPSILRIQQVVRGDSAAYFCASSLPGLAGRDTQYFGPGTRLTVL.